This T cell receptor beta chain was sequenced during a study of blood T cell repertoires in COVID-19. Looking at the study overall: The cDNA or gDNA used as material had been derived from T cells, B-cell-depleted T cells, or PBMCs.

Original data processing: The assay estimated nucleated cells by amplifying reference gene primers. The protocol was immunoSEQ multiplex PCR, while the TCRdb copy is restricted to in-frame clones and leaves out a portion. The DNA was the basis for D and trimming; V, J and clone size are from that table. The top ten hold approximately 6.2% of the sample, which has under 250,000 clones, approximately 85% seen once. CDR1 is SQVTM and CDR2 is ANQGSEA in the germline V gene. Trimming cost V 7 bases and J 0 bases, with 9 bases left between them. The CDR3 has 12 residues. Enrollment of patients from Seattle took place during active infection, with longitudinal follow-up.

This clonotype was obtained from a woman older than 75 with COVID-19, enrolled during active disease. Material for sequencing was peripheral blood. This chain links TRBV29-1 with TRBJ1-2; weak D call: TRBD1 (6 bases). The CDR3 sequence: CSGWTANYGYTF. The CDR3 nucleotides are TGCAGCGGATGGACAGCTAACTATGGCTACACCTTC. The full variable domain, completed using reference TRBV29-1 and TRBJ1-2, is SAVISQKPSRDICQRGTSLTIQCQVDSQVTMMFWYRQQPGQSLTLIATANQGSEATYESGFVIDKFPISRPNLTFSTLTVSNMSPEDSSIYLCSGWTANYGYTFGSGTRLTVV.